This TCR beta chain was captured in a study of blood T cell repertoires in COVID-19. The overall study: Sources were T cells, B-cell-depleted T cells, or PBMCs; the material itself was cDNA or gDNA.

Participants came from roughly 25 US areas, aged about 18 to 89 years. Two negative PCRs, clearance, or symptom resolution characterized the recovered Cohort 3 donors. This CDR3 has 15 amino acids. J was trimmed by 8 bases and V by 2 bases; bases with no gene match: 8. CDR1 is KGHSH and CDR2 is LQKENI in the germline V gene. The repertoire was sequenced with immunoSEQ multiplex PCR; TCRdb's copy has only in-frame clones and lacks some. The sample has around 140,000 clones; roughly 88% are singletons. The sequence was collected from a man in his fifties who had recovered from COVID-19. Sequences were obtained from PBMCs or T cells enriched from blood (not recorded which). The chain combines TRBV18 with TRBJ1-4, with 7 bases identical to TRBD1. This CDR3 is CASSPFGQGGEKLFF. Written as DNA, the CDR3 is TGTGCCAGCTCACCATTTGGGCAGGGGGGCGAAAAACTGTTTTTT.